A single sample is the source of the 23 T cell receptor beta chains below, sequenced in a study of blood T cell repertoires in COVID-19. The method was immunoSEQ multiplex PCR; TCRdb's version includes in-frame clones alone and lacks a portion of them. The repertoire consists of 100,000 or so clones, with roughly 77% occurring once and the leading ten covering roughly 22%. The sequenced sample consisted of peripheral blood. These receptor sequences come from a human donor in a cohort sampled during active COVID-19.

V gene TRBV2 combines with J gene TRBJ1-1, with D hard to call. Germline V gene data show CDR1 as SNHLY and CDR2 as FYNNEI. CDR3 length: 13 amino acids. The V end lost 5 bases, the J end lost 5 bases, and 12 bases lay between the germline ends. DNA of the CDR3: TGTGCCAGCAGTCAGAGATCCGGGACTGAAGCTTTCTTT. This translates into CASSQRSGTEAFF.

This sequence joins TRBV2 and TRBJ1-6; D possibly corresponds to TRBD1 (5 bases). Germline-derived CDR1 and CDR2 are SNHLY and FYNNEI. The CDR3 loop spans 16 amino acids. Trimming removed 3 bases at V and 9 bases at J, with 18 bases between. This chain's CDR3 is CASSDLGGAGSSPLHF. CDR3 in DNA: TGTGCCAGCAGTGATCTGGGCGGGGCAGGAAGTTCACCCCTCCACTTT.

This clone was seen more than once but under ten times. The rearrangement links TRBV15 to TRBJ1-5; D is possibly TRBD1 (6 bases). The ends were cut back, 3 bases at V and 7 bases at J, with 16 bases in the middle. The CDR3 totals 15 residues. Germline V gives CDR1 LNHNV, CDR2 YYDKDF (reference sequence). CDR3 bases: TGTGCCACCAGCAGGACCCGCGGTAGGGGGCAGCCCCAGCATTTT. Encoded protein: CATSRTRGRGQPQHF.

The V call is TRBV7-8, the J call TRBJ1-2; a weak D match, TRBD1 (5 bases). Trimming took 4 bases from V and 8 from J, leaving 11 bases between them. Germline CDR1 reads SGHVS; CDR2 reads FQNEAQ. CDR3 length equals 12 residues. The CDR3 nucleotides are TGTGCCAGCAGCTGGCAGGGTTGGGGCTACACCTTC. Its protein is CASSWQGWGYTF.

This clone showed up just once. CDR3 in amino acids: CASSTGGTALPYEQYF. CDR3 coding DNA: TGTGCCAGCAGCACCGGAGGGACAGCCTTACCCTACGAGCAGTACTTC. The V gene is TRBV7-9, the J gene TRBJ2-7; the D gene is possibly TRBD1 (7 bases). CDR3 length: 16 residues. Germline CDR1 reads SEHNR; CDR2 reads FQNEAQ (reference sequence). The V and J ends lost 5 bases and 2 bases respectively, with 19 bases between them.

V and J are TRBV2 and TRBJ2-4; the match to TRBD1 covers 7 bases. Germline loops: CDR1 SNHLY, CDR2 FYNNEI. The trim removed 7 bases at V and 0 bases at J, leaving 9 bases unmatched. The CDR3 loop spans 16 amino acids. The CDR3 is CASTLETGLAKNIQYF. The CDR3 nucleotides are TGTGCCAGCACTCTAGAGACAGGGCTAGCCAAAAACATTCAGTACTTC.

This chain joins TRBV14 and TRBJ2-5; 11 bases align to TRBD2. V lost 1 base to trimming and J lost 9 bases; unmatched junction nucleotides: 4. Germline V gene sequence: CDR1 SGHDN, CDR2 FVKESK. CDR3 length equals 14 residues. CDR3: CASSQASGRMSQYF. As DNA, the CDR3 is TGTGCCAGCAGCCAAGCTAGCGGGAGGATGTCCCAGTACTTC.

The chain links TRBV5-1 to TRBJ2-5; unclear D gene. Trimming removed 4 bases from V and 3 bases from J, with 10 bases in between. The germline V gene encodes CDR1 SGHRS and CDR2 YFSETQ. This CDR3 comprises 13 residues. The CDR3 region is CASSGLNEETQYF. CDR3 in DNA: TGCGCCAGCAGCGGGCTAAATGAAGAGACCCAGTACTTC.

This chain uses TRBV18 with TRBJ2-7; weak D call: TRBD1 (5 bases). This CDR3 is 15 amino acids long. Trimming removed 6 bases at V and 7 bases at J, with 22 bases between. Germline CDR1 reads KGHSH; CDR2 reads LQKENI. CDR3 in DNA: TGTGCCAGCTCCCATATCGACAGCGCCTCGGGTGAGCAGTACTTC. This gives the protein CASSHIDSASGEQYF.

The chain combines TRBV7-8 with TRBJ2-5, with 9 positions matching TRBD2. Germline CDR1 and CDR2: SGHVS and FQNEAQ. Losses at the gene ends were 5 bases for V and 1 base for J; bases not matched to a gene: 5. The CDR3 runs 15 residues. The CDR3 DNA is TGTGCCAGCAGCCTGGGACTAGCAGGCCAAGAGACCCAGTACTTC. Protein sequence: CASSLGLAGQETQYF. The variable domain in full, with the rest retrieved from reference TRBV7-8 and TRBJ2-5, is GAGVSQSPRYKVAKRGQDVALRCDPISGHVSLFWYQQALGQGPEFLTYFQNEAQLDKSGLPSDRFFAERPEGSVSTLKIQRTQQEDSAVYLCASSLGLAGQETQYFGPGTRLLVL.

This rearrangement joins TRBV27 to TRBJ1-2, with 10 bases aligning to TRBD1. The CDR3 loop spans 16 amino acids. CDR1 is MNHEY, CDR2 SMNVEV, per germline (reference sequence). Trimming took 4 bases from V and 7 from J; bases not matched to a gene: 12. The CDR3 DNA reads TGTGCCAGCAGTTCGGGACAGGGGAAGAGGGCGAGTGGCTACACCTTC. Protein: CASSSGQGKRASGYTF.

The chain links TRBV3-1 (or the pseudogene TRBV3-2) to TRBJ2-1; D is uncertain. This CDR3 spans 18 amino acids. V lost 0 bases, J lost 8 bases, and 23 bases lay in between. Germline V CDR1 and CDR2: LGHDT, YNNKEL (reference sequence). The CDR3 DNA reads TGTGCCAGCAGCCAAGATGTGGGTACGCGGCCTATTTCAGATGAGCAGTTCTTC. Protein: CASSQDVGTRPISDEQFF.

The chain carries TRBV10-1 and TRBJ2-2; D gene uncertain. CDR1 is WNHNN, CDR2 SYGVQD, per germline (reference sequence). There are 14 residues in the CDR3. The V end lost 5 bases, the J end lost 0 bases, and 7 bases lay between the germline ends. This CDR3 reads CASSTHTNTGELFF. In nucleotides, the CDR3 is TGCGCCAGCAGTACCCACACGAACACCGGGGAGCTGTTTTTT.

The genes are TRBV6-1 and TRBJ1-1; maybe TRBD1 (6 bases). Germline-derived CDR1 and CDR2 are MNHNS and SASEGT. CDR3 length: 14 residues. The V gene lost 1 base and the J gene lost 8 bases, with 14 bases spanning the gap. The CDR3 sequence is CASSEVIVRGEAFF. As DNA, the CDR3 is TGTGCCAGCAGTGAAGTAATTGTGAGGGGGGAAGCTTTCTTT.

The rearrangement joins TRBV5-8 to TRBJ1-5; D is ambiguous. Between the trimmed V and J ends, which lost 0 bases and 3 bases, there was a span of 7 bases. Germline lookup yields CDR1 SGHTS and CDR2 YDEGEE. This CDR3 has 14 residues. Here the CDR3 reads CASSLDSHNQPQHF. DNA of the CDR3: TGTGCCAGCAGCTTGGACAGCCACAATCAGCCCCAGCATTTT.

The V gene is TRBV28, the J gene TRBJ2-5; TRBD1 aligns across 10 bases. This CDR3 contains 15 residues. After removal of 7 bases from V and 4 bases from J, the junction contained 9 bases not matched to a gene. CDR1 is MDHEN and CDR2 is SYDVKM in the germline V gene. This chain's CDR3 is CASTSGTGARETQYF. The CDR3 bases are TGTGCCAGCACCTCTGGGACAGGGGCTCGAGAGACCCAGTACTTC. Variable domain in full (rest from reference TRBV28 and TRBJ2-5): DVKVTQSSRYLVKRTGEKVFLECVQDMDHENMFWYRQDPGLGLRLIYFSYDVKMKEKGDIPEGYSVSREKKERFSLILESASTNQTSMYLCASTSGTGARETQYFGPGTRLLVL.

This clone showed up just a few times. V usage is TRBV2 and J usage is TRBJ2-1; tentatively, D is TRBD1 (6 bases). Germline V gene data show CDR1 as SNHLY and CDR2 as FYNNEI. This CDR3 has 13 residues. Trimming pared 10 bases from V and 8 bases from J, leaving 18 bases between. The CDR3: CATLGTSADEQFF. CDR3 coding DNA: TGTGCCACCCTTGGGACATCGGCGGATGAGCAGTTCTTC. Supplemented by reference TRBV2 and TRBJ2-1, the full variable domain reads EPEVTQTPSHQVTQMGQEVILRCVPISNHLYFYWYRQILGQKVEFLVSFYNNEISEKSEIFDDQFSVERPDGSNFTLKIRSTKLEDSAMYFCATLGTSADEQFFGPGTRLTVL.

The chain uses TRBV6-5 and TRBJ2-7, with TRBD2 identical over 12 bases. The CDR3 sequence is 15 residues long. V dropped 7 bases and J dropped 5; count of bases not matched to a gene: 9. CDR1 is MNHEY, CDR2 SVGAGI, per germline. The CDR3 region is CASTLVASGRDEQYF. The CDR3 DNA follows: TGTGCCAGCACCCTTGTGGCTAGCGGGAGGGACGAGCAGTACTTC.

V gene TRBV2 combines with J gene TRBJ1-2, with D unclear. Germline V gives CDR1 SNHLY, CDR2 FYNNEI. Trimming cost V 1 base and J 4 bases, with 13 bases left between them. There are 15 residues in the CDR3. The CDR3 here is CASSEVPGLGYGYTF. Written as DNA, the CDR3 is TGTGCCAGCAGTGAAGTTCCGGGTTTGGGCTATGGCTACACCTTC.

The V gene is TRBV12-3 or TRBV12-4, the J gene TRBJ2-7, with 7 nucleotides matching TRBD1. V was pared by 4 bases and J by 6 bases, with 6 bases of the junction left unmatched. The CDR3 consists of 13 residues. As DNA, the CDR3 is TGTGCCAGCAGTTCGACAGGGAGCGGCGAGCAGTACTTC. Translated: CASSSTGSGEQYF.

This chain connects TRBV2 to TRBJ1-6; D call uncertain. Per germline, CDR1 SNHLY and CDR2 FYNNEI. This CDR3 region has 16 residues. Trimming removed 2 bases at V and 11 bases at J, with 19 bases between. In nucleotides, the CDR3 is TGTGCCAGCAGTGAAAACCGCGCGGCTCGGGAGGCACCCCTCCACTTT. Its protein product is CASSENRAAREAPLHF.

The rearrangement uses TRBV29-1 and TRBJ1-2; a possible D gene is TRBD1 (6 bases). This CDR3 is 14 amino acids long. Germline-derived CDR1 and CDR2 are SQVTM and ANQGSEA. Trimming left V 3 bases short and J 4 bases short, with 15 bases between. The CDR3 sequence is CSVEGAGESYGYTF. CDR3 nucleotide sequence: TGCAGCGTTGAGGGGGCAGGGGAGTCCTATGGCTACACCTTC.

The chain uses TRBV6-5 and TRBJ1-3, with D possibly being TRBD1 (5 bases). Germline V gene sequence: CDR1 MNHEY, CDR2 SVGAGI. V shed 2 bases and J shed 1 base, with 6 bases lying between them. The CDR3 runs 14 residues. The CDR3 loop reads CASSYGGSGNTIYF. CDR3 nucleotides: TGTGCCAGCAGTTACGGGGGGTCTGGAAACACCATATATTTT.